This section outlines one T cell receptor beta chain sequence together with its context. Its binding antigen is unknown. There are no base qualities to consult, and no much larger clone falls within one base. In total, over 600 healthy bone marrow donors made up the cohort. At the time of sampling, every cohort member was nominally healthy, though immune exposures that went unrecorded were likely present. The donor tested CMV seronegative, placing the donor among the roughly 400 seronegative members of the cohort. Each donor provided a peripheral blood sample, and peripheral blood mononuclear cells were used for TCR beta sequencing. The Qiagen DNeasy Blood Extraction Kit was used to extract genomic DNA from the blood cell samples. Taken from the germline V gene, the CDR1 and CDR2 loops are MDHEN and SYDVKM. V and J lose 7 bases and 1 base, and a span of 7 bases separates them. Including the terminal cysteine and phenylalanine, the CDR3 comprises 12 residues. The kept DNA is CDR3 alone, 36 bases in frame from the first base.

The entry originates in a study of cytomegalovirus exposure and HLA in healthy donors (dated by TCRdb to 2016 to 2017). A note on the overall study: An earlier analysis of some 550 of the donors reported 250 to 350 Gb of sequence data and some 100 million unique TCR beta sequences from some 180 million T cells. An early release that covered fewer than 750 HLA-typed donors contained around 300 gigabases of sequencing data and approximately 85 million unique TCR sequences. Of the 350 to 450 genotyped donors, approximately 80% fell in the genetic ancestry cluster associated with self-reported Caucasian donors. The aim of the study was to test whether cataloging public T cell receptors could identify signatures of past pathogen exposure. The study used immunosequencing to profile the T cell repertoires of approximately 630 subjects and linked those repertoires to cytomegalovirus serostatus. Along with the approximately 650-subject first cohort, a separate validation cohort of about 110 different subjects was used. High-throughput TCR immunosequencing, statistical association of individual TCRs with disease status, and machine learning were combined to predict cytomegalovirus infection status. In a later analysis, previously published TCR beta repertoires from 550 to 750 donors were re-analyzed and high-resolution HLA genotyping was added so that TCR occurrence patterns could be studied. Rather than using new phenotypic data, the later analysis identified candidate immune exposures from TCR beta sequences and from how often those sequences occurred across donors. An earlier analysis of a few hundred of the donors applied high-throughput TCR beta sequencing to assess whether each TCR beta V gene segment acted as functional or pseudogenic. Alongside the repertoire data, information on donor age, sex, ethnicity and CMV serostatus was compiled. A later genetic analysis took genome-wide SNP genotypes for about 55% of the roughly 670 donors and used that subset as a discovery cohort. Every discovery cohort repertoire had been produced on one sequencing platform. Both class I and class II loci were covered by HLA typing, at four-digit resolution. The number of donors typed differed by locus, with roughly 620-630 for A, B, C, DRB1 and DQB1, more than 500 for DQA1, 600 to 610 for DPA1, and around 460 for DPB1. Roughly 5 DR-DQ haplotypes were handled as single units for association and clustering, since linkage in the cohort was strong. Among almost 400 genotyped donors of the cohort, an average of roughly 240,000 unique TCR beta nucleotide sequences were sequenced per donor, roughly 20% of them non-productive. General conclusions and limits of the study: An association between a missense DCLRE1C variant and V-gene and J-gene trimming of TCR beta chains was found in a later genetic analysis and replicated in an independent cohort. Specific HLA alleles were associated with roughly 16,000 TCR beta sequences at a false discovery rate of 0.05 in a later analysis. The 87-base-pair reads could not distinguish some IMGT-functional V segments, including TRBV6-2 and TRBV6-3, so those segments were excluded. The study listed 170 or so TCR beta chains as associated with cytomegalovirus. A further reported finding was that TCR beta sequences accurately predicted the HLA-A and HLA-B alleles for most subjects in the first cohort. In a later analysis, the rate of TCR association differed among HLA loci, with DRB1 alleles having the most associated TCRs and HLA-C alleles having the fewest. In a later analysis, HLA-associated TCR beta chains showed more clonal expansion and lower generation probabilities than non-associated chains that were equally common. According to the authors, the approach could potentially be generalized to other disease states and immunological phenotypes. Because HLA typing was missing for some donors at each locus, association tests included only the typed subset. Three of the identified cytomegalovirus-associated TCR beta chains were confirmed in vitro to be specific for cytomegalovirus antigens. According to a later analysis, parvovirus B19, influenza, CMV and Epstein-Barr virus appeared linked to several top co-occurrence clusters. In both the original and validation cohorts, the classifier was reported to diagnose cytomegalovirus status with high specificity and sensitivity. Because counts were too low, roughly 17 rarely observed V segments, including chromosome 9 orphons, were left out of the earlier analysis of 500 to 750 of the donors. While some public TCRs were present in many individuals, most TCR sequences turned up only very rarely across donors. In this cohort, only TCR beta chains were sequenced, and detectable features were limited by the absence of alpha or paired-chain data. Immune exposure information for the cohort was limited to CMV serostatus. When HLA alleles, especially DR and DQ, strongly co-occurred, attributing TCR associations to individual alleles was difficult. The presence/absence analyses assumed that sequencing depth was roughly uniform across donors, and that assumption may not be true. Correlated functional status among segregating V segments might be attributable to linkage disequilibrium, but an unknown experimental factor could not be ruled out. A cluster of highly shared sequence variants was judged likely to represent a technical artifact of the sequencing pipeline. In an earlier analysis of 587 of the donors, most TCR beta V segments appeared in productive rearrangements about 87% or about 30% of the time, broadly matching IMGT annotations. In a later genetic analysis, fewer N-insertions in productive TCRs were reported among donors in an Asian-associated ancestry cluster than the approximately 710-donor mean. Most CMV-associated TCR beta chains appeared to be HLA-restricted in a later analysis, and the HLA associations seemed to be driven largely by CMV exposure.

Library preparation employed the immunoSEQ multiplex PCR assay. A mixture of 60 forward primers for TCR Vbeta segments and 13 reverse primers for TCR Jbeta segments was used in the multiplex PCR. The CDR3 region of rearranged TCR beta genes was amplified from genomic DNA by a multiplex PCR assay. The Illumina HiSeq System was used to sequence the amplified TCR beta libraries as 87-base-pair reads. The paper's data handling went like this. In a later analysis, about 80 million unique TCR beta chains were counted across the roughly 670 repertoires, and roughly 9.9 million of these chains were shared by at least two donors. Raw reads were error-corrected and collapsed into unique sequences by a nearest-neighbor algorithm in which closely related sequences were merged to remove PCR and sequencing errors. CDR3 sequences were aligned to IMGT reference sequences to assign V, D and J gene segments. For a sequence to be retained, a match of at least six nucleotides to both a V gene segment and a J gene segment was required. A rearrangement was called productive if the CDR3 had no stop codons and remained in frame with V and J, and every other rearrangement was called non-productive. CDR3 was defined by IMGT convention, running from the second conserved V-encoded cysteine to the conserved J-encoded phenylalanine. In an earlier analysis of 500 to 650 of the donors, sequences lacking an unambiguous match to a single V gene segment were excluded. In an earlier analysis of some 590 of the donors, a V segment was called functional when productive rearrangements were above 56.7%, and segregating when the standard deviation between donors exceeded 5%. To diagnose cytomegalovirus status from the catalog of TCR beta chain sequences, a statistical classification framework was built. V and J gene assignment, in a later analysis, came from comparing TCR nucleotide sequences with IMGT/GENE-DB human TR gene sequences. In a later analysis, CDR3 sequences and most-parsimonious VDJ recombination scenarios were assigned using the TCRdist pipeline. In a later analysis, every TCR beta chain was defined by the combination of its CDR3 amino acid sequence and its V-gene family, and reads without a unique V-gene family were dropped. In a later analysis, some 600 highly shared, low-generation-probability nucleotide sequences were removed to address suspected cross-contamination and a sequencing artifact. For each public chain, a later analysis derived a clonal expansion index from normalized ranks of inferred template counts within each repertoire. In a later analysis, generation probabilities were computed with a VDJ recombination model fitted to out-of-frame rearrangements, and the resulting probabilities were checked against IGoR. Hypergeometric tests were used in a later analysis to score TCR-TCR, TCR-HLA and TCR-CMV co-occurrence, with a repertoire-size bias correction applied to the TCR pairs. A later analysis estimated false discovery rates by permuting HLA or CMV assignments 20 times. In a later analysis, co-occurring TCRs were grouped using DBSCAN, and TCRdist sequence similarity was added for clustering within HLA-allele-positive subsets. For co-occurrence clustering, repertoires with fewer than 30,000 or more than 120,000 public chains were excluded, along with roughly five repertoires with anomalous nucleotide sharing. TCRdb holds this immuneACCESS table with in-frame rearrangements only. Some clones are missing; in checked studies, unresolved V genes explain under half, and the rest has no known cause. The D gene and trimming were derived from the DNA, and the V and J assignments and clone size from that table. This sample holds 100,000 to 130,000 clones; less than 80% were observed only once. The ten largest clones capture 7.8% of the sample.

Sequencing input: PBMCs. The receptor chain draws on TRBV28 and TRBJ1-1; the D gene lacks a confident call. The sequence derives from a man aged 25-45 years in good health and CMV-seronegative. CDR3 reads: CASTLANTEAFF. The nucleotides are TGTGCCAGCACCCTAGCGAACACTGAAGCTTTCTTT.